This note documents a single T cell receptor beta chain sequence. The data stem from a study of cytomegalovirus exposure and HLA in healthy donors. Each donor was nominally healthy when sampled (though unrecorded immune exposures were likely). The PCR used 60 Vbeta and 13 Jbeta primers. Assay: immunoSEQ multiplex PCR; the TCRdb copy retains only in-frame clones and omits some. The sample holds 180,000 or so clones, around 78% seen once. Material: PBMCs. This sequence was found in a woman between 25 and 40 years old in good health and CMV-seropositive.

The CDR3 protein is CAISPRTGEDTQYF. The DNA of the CDR3 is TGTGCCATCAGCCCCAGGACAGGGGAAGATACGCAGTATTTT. The chain links TRBV10-3 to TRBJ2-3, with 9 positions matching TRBD1. CDR3 length: 14 amino acids. The trim removed 6 bases at V and 5 bases at J, leaving 6 bases unmatched. Germline assignment: CDR1 ENHRY and CDR2 SYGVKD.